This TCR beta chain came from a study of spatial heterogeneity in lung cancer. From germline, CDR1 is SQVTM and CDR2 ANQGSEA. V lost 4 bases and J 9 bases, leaving 16 bases between the germline ends. The CDR3 covers 13 residues. Study outcomes and limitations: Coverage of tumor T cells, by estimate, reached 6.5% to 8% for alpha chains and approximately 13% for beta chains. Counts that tracked tumor mutation counts were those of expanded intratumoral alpha and beta TCRs.

There are many counts of this clonotype. Antigen: not known. Specified time point: sample taken at primary tumor resection. The donor group consisted of 55 to 85 patients who had untreated, early-stage non-small cell lung cancer. From tumor, nontumor lung or frozen PBMC, whole RNA was taken unsorted for sequencing. TCR cDNA molecules each carried a unique molecular identifier. TCRdb passed the 5' RACE reads through MiXCR, listing each CDR3 protein once. The sample has under 8,500 distinct CDR3 sequences, 7.5% to 10% seen once. This TCR derives from a male donor with early-stage non-small cell lung cancer. Sample: lung tumor tissue, taken at surgery. V is TRBV29-1 and J is TRBJ2-1; D is undetermined. As DNA, the CDR3 is TGCAGCGTTGTCGCTTGGTCGGGCACTGAGCAGTTCTTC. Translated: CSVVAWSGTEQFF.